These T cell receptor beta chains were read from a single sample in a study of T cell repertoires in cytomegalovirus infection. Their antigens are not known. TCRdb itself ran the reads through MiXCR, one entry per CDR3 protein. The sample contains around 360,000 distinct CDR3 sequences, nearly 35% of which appear only once. Sample: cultured PBMCs, taken from culture after CMV antigen stimulation. The receptors here all came from a human donor in good health (CMV status not recorded). Some clones in this sample may be carry-over from other donors' samples. Each CDR3 is given without its conserved first and last residue.

V gene	J gene	CDR3 protein
TRBV6-2/TRBV6-3	TRBJ1-1	ASSYPYGQTNTEAF
TRBV7-9	TRBJ1-1	ASSLPSTGPWTGRGTEAF
TRBV7-2	TRBJ1-3	ASSLGAAGNTIY
TRBV11-2	TRBJ2-5	ASSLGVLWDQETQY
TRBV18	TRBJ2-3	ASSPRLEADTQY
TRBV12-5	TRBJ2-4	ASGLRLASDIQY
TRBV14	TRBJ2-1	ASSLTGTVIYNEQF
TRBV27	TRBJ1-4	ASSSQGREKLF
TRBV7-2	TRBJ2-5	ASSFFFGTQETQY
TRBV20-1	TRBJ2-1	SAKRELGNEQF
TRBV5-1	TRBJ2-2	ASSLEGLAGFTGELF
TRBV6-1	TRBJ2-5	ASSEGAGRRETQY
TRBV7-2	TRBJ2-3	ASSSGLAGITDTQY
TRBV19	TRBJ1-5	ASSWGPREPQH
TRBV5-6	TRBJ2-5	ASSLESQETQY
TRBV4-3	TRBJ2-3	ASSQAFQDGDTQY